The text below deals with one TCR beta chain. Which antigen it targets is not known. The sample comes from a study of CXCR3-negative and CXCR3-positive naive CD8 T cells (dated by TCRdb to about 2019). About the study as a whole: In total, approximately 140 million TRB reads were obtained, which works out to roughly 1.5 +/- 0.3 million reads per library. Diversity and physicochemical repertoire analyses were performed on about 12 donors pooled from two independent experiments. TRBV-TRBJ cluster analysis included naive subsets from about five donors and memory cells from 3 donors.

What the study reported, not specific to this receptor: Because surface CD5, which is linked to self-reactivity in mice, was comparable between the naive subsets, TCR interaction strength was also inferred from the physicochemical properties of TRB CDR3s. TRBV-TRBJ usage was similar between naive CXCR3-negative and CXCR3-positive cells from the same donor, while memory cells showed distinct patterns. TRB CDR3s from CXCR3-positive naive cells showed higher hydrophobicity (lower Kidera factor 4), lower energy, and higher strength and volume indices than CXCR3-negative naive cells. Repertoire diversity was comparably high in both naive subsets but much lower in memory CD8+ T cells. CXCR3 expression partially decreased after cryopreservation, so most assays used freshly isolated PBMCs.

The sequencing machine was a NextSeq 550. The Human TCR Profiling Kit (MiLaboratory) was used to prepare UMI-labeled 5' RACE TRB cDNA libraries. cDNA synthesis used the entire amount of extracted RNA, and PCR amplification then used the entire amount of cDNA produced. Libraries were prepared in parallel with an identical number of PCR cycles. Concerning the study's data processing: With a requirement of at least two reads per UMI, MIGEC and MiXCR extracted about 49,000 +/- 11,000 unique UMI-labeled TRB cDNA molecules per library. On average, each library contained approximately 40,000 +/- 10,000 functional in-frame TRB CDR3 nucleotide clonotypes without stop codons. After each sample was downsampled to 5000 UMI-labeled TRB molecules, VDJtools was used to calculate diversity metrics such as normalized Shannon-Wiener and Chao1. VDJtools was used to calculate clonotype-size-weighted physicochemical properties of the central five CDR3 residues, namely interaction energy, strength, volume and Kidera factor 4. Each entry corresponds to one CDR3 protein sequence from reads that TCRdb reprocessed, and DNA is not given. The V and J calls reflect TCRdb's pipeline rather than the authors' work. The table held for this sample gives 84,000 or so distinct CDR3 sequences. In total, the top ten clones hold 0.53% of the sample.

Each CD8+ T cell subset was flow-sorted in triplicate, and around 320,000 cells per subset were placed directly into RLT lysis buffer. To keep memory contaminants out, a stringent definition of naive CD8+ T cells was applied: CD45RO-CCR7+CD27+CD95-. Peripheral blood mononuclear cells were isolated from buffy coats using standard density gradient centrifugation. Naive CXCR3-negative and CXCR3-positive CD8+ T cells were flow-sorted using a FACSAria III. An RNeasy Mini Kit was used to extract total RNA from the sorted cells. What was sequenced was naive CXCR3+ CD8+ T cells from blood. This specimen's cell subset or site label, per the study, means: CD45RO-CCR7+CD27+CD95- naive CD8+ T cells expressing CXCR3 (TNR3+). This clonotype was sampled from a human donor in good health. Some clones in this sample may be carry-over from other donors' samples.

The CDR3 protein sequence reads: CASSSNRVGTGELFF. The chain was built from TRBV7-6 and TRBJ2-2; TCRdb calls TRBD1, which cannot be checked without DNA. Taken from cysteine to phenylalanine, the CDR3 has 15 residues. No DNA is recorded. The germline V gene supplies CDR1 SGHVS and CDR2 FNYEAQ.